The T cell receptor beta chain under discussion was sequenced for a study of Ad26.COV2.S vaccination and SARS-CoV-2 variants. About the research overall: The study gave Ad26.COV2.S intramuscularly, once or twice 56 days apart. Study-wide points: Measures of TCR breadth and depth may have fallen short of total T cell responses.

Sample treatment: over 15 received Ad26.COV2.S at low or high dose, single or two shots; five or six received placebo; per-sample allocation not given. Samples came from day 63 after the first vaccine or placebo injection. An 18-55-year-old adult in Boston served as donor. Ad26.COV2.S expressed prefusion-stabilized spike from the original Wuhan strain. Comment on this clone: Its antigen is undetermined.

Trimming shortened V by 7 bases and J by 6 bases, and 10 bases separated the two germline ends. Germline V lookup: CDR1 KGHSH, CDR2 LQKENI. This CDR3 spans 13 amino acids. Clones were read by immunoSEQ multiplex PCR, and TCRdb kept only the in-frame ones, dropping some. The repertoire holds around 310,000 clones, with roughly 90% as singletons. The rearrangement uses TRBV18 and TRBJ1-6; no clear D. The receptor's source is a person aged 18 to 65 who received the Ad26.COV2.S COVID-19 vaccine or a placebo. Material: peripheral blood, obtained in a trial of Ad26.COV2.S vaccine versus placebo. Written as DNA, the CDR3 is TGTGCCAGCTTCTCCGATCGTAATTCACCCCTCCACTTT. As protein: CASFSDRNSPLHF.